This T cell receptor (beta chain) was obtained from a study of shared clonotypes between healthy human individuals. Study in general: In total, the donors were a couple of women and a few men aged 18 to 49.

How the authors handled the data: Junction-only immunoSEQ sequences carried no quality scores, so filtering differed. Some clones are missing from TCRdb's copy, which holds only in-frame ones; the method was immunoSEQ multiplex PCR. D and trimming were read from the DNA, whereas the V and J calls and clone size are those reported in that table. The sample lists about 670,000 clones, about 78% occurring once. This clone was seen many times. Its antigen is not identified. Study donors comprised healthy, HIV-negative adults devoid of recent acute infection or vaccination. Whole-study findings and limits: Sequencing depth was expected to affect clonotype sharing among donors.

The source material was memory CD4+ T cells sorted from blood. As to subset: CD45RA-negative fraction. The clonotype comes from a woman aged 25 to 39 in good health.

CDR3 region: CASSPLSGNRYEQYF. The CDR3 DNA follows: TGTGCCAGCAGCCCCTTGTCGGGGAATCGATACGAGCAGTACTTC. This chain uses TRBV9 with TRBJ2-7; TRBD2 might be the D (5 bases). The germline gives CDR1 SGDLS, CDR2 YYNGEE. The V end lost 4 bases, the J end lost 4 bases, and 18 bases lay between the germline ends. This CDR3 is 15 amino acids long.